The 9 T cell receptor beta chains presented below share a single source sample, sequenced in a study of early stage breast cancer tumors. Generated by immunoSEQ multiplex PCR, the TCRdb table keeps only in-frame clones and is missing some. The sample consists of around 28,000 clones, around 70% of them appearing once. The sample consisted of blood. Receptors were obtained from a person aged 50-59 years with breast cancer.

The gene calls are TRBV27 and TRBJ2-1; 10 bases fit TRBD2. The CDR3 spans 17 residues. The trim removed 7 bases at V and 7 bases at J, leaving 16 bases unmatched. The germline CDR1 and CDR2 sequences are MNHEY and SMNVEV (reference sequence). The CDR3 nucleotides are TGTGCCAGCACTGGACCCCTAGCGGGAGACGAGGTTAATGAGCAGTTCTTC. Translated: CASTGPLAGDEVNEQFF.

The chain has TRBV19 and TRBJ1-1; D possibly corresponds to TRBD1 (6 bases). CDR3 length: 13 amino acids. The V gene's germline CDR1 is LNHDA and CDR2 SQIVND (reference sequence). The V end lost 10 bases, the J end lost 5 bases, and 17 bases lay between the germline ends. The CDR3 nucleotides are TGTGCCACCAGGGGACCGGGGTTGACTGAAGCTTTCTTT. Amino acid sequence: CATRGPGLTEAFF.

This chain links TRBV7-3 with TRBJ2-3, with 8 bases aligning to TRBD2. CDR1 is SGHTA and CDR2 is FQGTGA in the germline V gene. The V segment lost 2 bases and the J segment 0 bases; nucleotides outside the gene matches: 10. The CDR3 is 18 residues long. The CDR3, as DNA: TGTGCCAGCAGCTTAGGGGATAGCGGGGTATGGAGCACAGATACGCAGTATTTT. It specifies CASSLGDSGVWSTDTQYF.

This sequence joins TRBV5-1 and TRBJ1-1; D remains unclear. CDR1 is SGHRS and CDR2 is YFSETQ in the germline V gene. V was trimmed by 2 bases and J by 4 bases, leaving 9 bases between them. This CDR3 spans 13 amino acids. CDR3 amino acids: CASSLASLTEAFF. The CDR3 DNA follows: TGCGCCAGCAGCTTAGCCAGCCTCACTGAAGCTTTCTTT.

The rearrangement joins TRBV19 to TRBJ1-5; perhaps TRBD1 as D (5 bases). The germline V gene encodes CDR1 LNHDA and CDR2 SQIVND (reference sequence). Trimming removed 4 bases at V and 0 bases at J, with 19 bases between. There are 18 residues in the CDR3. CDR3 sequence (DNA): TGTGCCAGTAGTAGGGGGTTGGGGACCGATTATAGCAATCAGCCCCAGCATTTT. It translates to CASSRGLGTDYSNQPQHF. The full variable domain, completed using reference TRBV19 and TRBJ1-5, is DGGITQSPKYLFRKEGQNVTLSCEQNLNHDAMYWYRQDPGQGLRLIYYSQIVNDFQKGDIAEGYSVSREKKESFPLTVTSAQKNPTAFYLCASSRGLGTDYSNQPQHFGDGTRLSIL.

The V gene is TRBV19, the J gene TRBJ2-6; D gene unclear. Germline V lookup: CDR1 LNHDA, CDR2 SQIVND (reference sequence). V was trimmed by 4 bases and J by 0 bases, leaving 7 bases between them. The CDR3 consists of 15 residues. The CDR3 protein is CASSKGVSGANVLTF. In DNA, the CDR3 is TGTGCCAGTAGTAAGGGTGTCTCTGGGGCCAACGTCCTGACTTTC. Together with reference TRBV19 and TRBJ2-6, the CDR3 gives the full variable domain: DGGITQSPKYLFRKEGQNVTLSCEQNLNHDAMYWYRQDPGQGLRLIYYSQIVNDFQKGDIAEGYSVSREKKESFPLTVTSAQKNPTAFYLCASSKGVSGANVLTFGAGSRLTVL.

This chain links TRBV9 with TRBJ2-3; 9 nucleotides match TRBD2. The germline V gene encodes CDR1 SGDLS and CDR2 YYNGEE. V lost 2 bases, J lost 4 bases, and 5 bases stayed unmatched. The CDR3 consists of 15 residues. CDR3 in amino acids: CASSVNAGGPDTQYF. CDR3 sequence (DNA): TGTGCCAGCAGCGTCAATGCGGGAGGGCCAGATACGCAGTATTTT.

V gene TRBV5-1 combines with J gene TRBJ1-1, with 8 bases fitting TRBD1. The ends lost 3 bases at V and 4 bases at J; junction bases unmatched: 5. Germline lookup yields CDR1 SGHRS and CDR2 YFSETQ. This CDR3 is built from 14 residues. The CDR3 reads CASSSQGAVTEAFF. In DNA form, the CDR3 reads TGCGCCAGCAGCTCGCAGGGGGCTGTCACTGAAGCTTTCTTT.

The CDR3, as DNA: TGCAGCGTTGAAAGGCGCGCGGATAGCTCCTACAATGAGCAGTTCTTC. Protein product: CSVERRADSSYNEQFF. The chain carries TRBV29-1 and TRBJ2-1; D gene ambiguous. This CDR3 spans 16 amino acids. The germline V and J ends were trimmed by 2 bases and 0 bases, with 14 bases remaining between them. CDR1 SQVTM and CDR2 ANQGSEA come from the germline V gene.